This T cell receptor (beta chain) was retrieved from a study of T cells in Graves' hyperthyroidism and ophthalmopathy. Hyperthyroidism patients were newly diagnosed, had disease duration under 2 months, and were aged 18 to 65 years. Uncontrolled infection, other autoimmune disease, pregnancy or lactation disqualified patients from enrolment. Fresh 10 ml peripheral blood yielded PBMCs. As concerns this clonotype: Its antigen is as yet unknown.

Researchers amplified the TCR beta CDR3 regions from RNA transcripts. First-round RT-PCR of the TCR CDR3 relied on the HTBI primer set. A single record per CDR3 protein comes from TCRdb applying MiXCR to the multiplex PCR reads. This sample has approximately 210,000 distinct CDR3 sequences, with roughly 15% found just once. Germline CDR1 and CDR2: SEHNR and FQNEAQ (reference sequence). The CDR3 is made up of 12 amino acids. Trimming removed 1 base at V and 10 bases at J, with 10 bases between. General study results and limits: Onset of ophthalmopathy came a median around 6.5 months after the model predicted it.

The receptor's source is a man aged 50-59 years with Graves' hyperthyroidism. What was sequenced was blood. The chain couples TRBV7-9 to TRBJ1-1; D unclear. CDR3: CASSLEPLGAFF. The CDR3 DNA reads TGTGCCAGCAGCTTAGAACCCCTGGGAGCTTTCTTT. The whole variable domain, remainder taken from reference TRBV7-9 and TRBJ1-1, is DTGVSQNPRHKITKRGQNVTFRCDPISEHNRLYWYRQTLGQGPEFLTYFQNEAQLEKSRLLSDRFSAERPKGSFSTLEIQRTEQGDSAMYLCASSLEPLGAFFGQGTRLTVV.